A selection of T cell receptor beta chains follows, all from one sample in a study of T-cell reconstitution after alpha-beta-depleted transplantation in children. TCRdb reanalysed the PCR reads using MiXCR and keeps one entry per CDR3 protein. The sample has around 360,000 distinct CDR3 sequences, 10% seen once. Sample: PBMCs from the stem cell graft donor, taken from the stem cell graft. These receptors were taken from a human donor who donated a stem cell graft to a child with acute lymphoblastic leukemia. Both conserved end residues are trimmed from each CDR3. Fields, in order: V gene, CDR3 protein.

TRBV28,ASSLSPEQF
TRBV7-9,ASSLQSGSKNIQY
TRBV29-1,SVGPRSSPDEQY
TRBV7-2,ASSPGGGQGEETQY
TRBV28,ASSPVLHPKDSQETQY
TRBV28,ASSLRGTHNEQF
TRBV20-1,SATPDRGGGYT
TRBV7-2,ASSLEAGEGYNEQF
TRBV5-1,ASSLGLRAAKNIQY
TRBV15,ATSRAWGREGEQF
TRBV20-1,SASIGGDEQF
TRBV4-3,ASSQQWDNEQF
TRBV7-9,ASSSAGVGTEAF
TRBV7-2,ASSHRTSGRVTDTQY
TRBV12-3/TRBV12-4,ASSADKTRYNEQF
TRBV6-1,ASTAGGPIYNEQF
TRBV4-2,ASSQPRGRGYTGELF
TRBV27,ASSYVRAHVVEQY
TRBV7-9,ASSPPGEYEQY
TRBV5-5,ASSLAYAREGINYGYT
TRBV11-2,ASSTRLAGTADTQY
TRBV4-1,ASRDTILTTGELF
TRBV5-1,ASRSGVTSGRAQETQY
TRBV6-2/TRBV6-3,ASSYSAASGTQY
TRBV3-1,ASSQLFGTDTGELF
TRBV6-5,ASSYSVRGSPSYEQY
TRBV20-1,SATENRGLWETQY